Listed below are T cell receptor beta chains from one sample, sequenced in a study of CD8+CD57+ T cells in acquired aplastic anemia. MiXCR, run by TCRdb on the reads, gives a single entry per CDR3 protein. This table holds about 420,000 distinct CDR3 sequences, around 72% found once. Sequences were obtained from sorted CD4+, CD8+, or CD8+CD57+ T cells (not recorded which) from PBMCs. The receptors come from a human donor in good health, serving as a control. CDR3s include the opening cysteine and the closing phenylalanine or tryptophan. The D gene is left open where the match is weak. Only part of the rows carry a size: once, few, many, or a class if the clone is expanded.

clone_size	v_call	d_call	j_call	cdr3_nt	cdr3_aa
.	TRBV20-1	.	TRBJ1-2	TGCAGTGCTATAGGGGGATTGGATTCAAACTATGGCTACACCTTC	CSAIGGLDSNYGYTF
.	TRBV20-1	TRBD1	TRBJ1-4	TGCAGTGCCACGGGACAGGCGCTTAATGAAAAACTGTTTTTT	CSATGQALNEKLFF
.	TRBV10-3	.	TRBJ1-4	TGTGCCATCAGTGATTCCGGGCAGCCGGCTGAAAAACTGTTTTTT	CAISDSGQPAEKLFF
.	TRBV12-5	.	TRBJ2-6	TGTGCCAGCAGGGGGTCGGGGGGCGCCAACGTCCTGACTTTC	CASRGSGGANVLTF
many	TRBV7-3	.	TRBJ1-1	TGTGCCAGCAGCTTAAGCTGGGGGAAAGAAGCTTTCTTT	CASSLSWGKEAFF
.	TRBV7-2	TRBD1	TRBJ2-5	TGTGCCAGCAGCCTACAGGGGTGGCAAGAGACCCAGTACTTC	CASSLQGWQETQYF
many	TRBV5-1	.	TRBJ2-2	TGCGCCAGCAGCTTGGTCTCGACGAGGAACACCGGGGAGCTGTTTTTT	CASSLVSTRNTGELFF
few	TRBV12-3/TRBV12-4	TRBD1	TRBJ2-7	TGTGCCAGCAGTTGGGGACAGGCCTACGAGCAGTACTTC	CASSWGQAYEQYF
many	TRBV20-1	.	TRBJ1-5	TGCAGTGCTAGGACGGGGAATCAGCCCCAGCATTTT	CSARTGNQPQHF
.	TRBV20-1	.	TRBJ1-4	TGCAGTGCTAGAAGGAGGCGGCAGCCCGGGGAAAAACTGTTTTTT	CSARRRRQPGEKLFF
few	TRBV20-1	.	TRBJ2-7	TGCAGTGCTAGATTTGGCGGGTCCTCCTACGAGCAGTACTTC	CSARFGGSSYEQYF
.	TRBV14	.	TRBJ1-2	TGTGCCAGCAGCAGGAGAATGGCTAACTATGGCTACACCTTC	CASSRRMANYGYTF
.	TRBV5-1	.	TRBJ2-7	TGCGCCAGCAGCCCCGTTCCCGCCCTAGGCTCCTACGAGCAGTACTTC	CASSPVPALGSYEQYF
.	TRBV19	.	TRBJ1-5	TGTGCCAGTAACTCACAGGGTGGAAAGAGCAATCAGCCCCAGCATTTT	CASNSQGGKSNQPQHF
.	TRBV25-1	.	TRBJ1-1	TGTGCCAGCAGTGAATTTTCAGGGTCTGGGGCAGCTTTCTTT	CASSEFSGSGAAFF
.	TRBV5-1	TRBD1	TRBJ2-5	TGTGCTAGCAGCCAGGGGGTTCAGGGGCCCCAGTACTTC	CASSQGVQGPQYF
.	TRBV5-1	.	TRBJ1-2	TGTGCCAGCAGCTTGGCGACAACCTACTATGGCTACACCTTC	CASSLATTYYGYTF
.	TRBV11-2	TRBD1	TRBJ2-3	TGTGCCAGCAGCTTAGTCGGGGGGACAGGGACCGAAACGCAGTATTTT	CASSLVGGTGTETQYF
.	TRBV9	.	TRBJ1-2	TGTGCCAGCAGCGATCAGGAGGGAACACCTCTTTACTACACCTTC	CASSDQEGTPLYYTF
.	TRBV7-9	TRBD1	TRBJ2-2	TGTGCCAGCAGCTACGGACAGGGGAACACCGGGGAGCTGTTTTTT	CASSYGQGNTGELFF
.	TRBV14	.	TRBJ1-1	TGTGCCAGCAGCCGGGCAGGGGAGCCGAACACTGAAGCTTTCTTT	CASSRAGEPNTEAFF
.	TRBV9	.	TRBJ1-2	TGTGCCAGCAGCCAAGATCCCGGGTTCGACGAGCAGTTC	CASSQDPGFDEQF
.	TRBV7-9	.	TRBJ2-7	TGTGCCAGCAGCTTTGAGCTGAACAAGGAGCAGTACTTC	CASSFELNKEQYF
.	TRBV7-2	TRBD1	TRBJ2-5	TGTGCCAGCAGCTTGGCTTTCACAGGGGTAACCGAGACCCAGTACTTC	CASSLAFTGVTETQYF
.	TRBV25-1	.	TRBJ2-1	TGTGCCAGCATCCCCGGTCCGAGGAGCGCCTACAATAAGCAGTTCTTC	CASIPGPRSAYNKQFF
.	TRBV7-2	.	TRBJ1-5	TGTGCCAGCAGCTTACAGGGAAATTCACCCCTCCACTTTTTT	CASSLQGNSPLHFF
once	TRBV7-2	TRBD2	TRBJ2-5	TGTGCCAGCAGCTTAGCCGGCGGGGGGGGAGAGACCCAGTACTTC	CASSLAGGGGETQYF
.	TRBV7-2	.	TRBJ2-3	TGTGCCAGCAGCTTCCGGGCCTCCGGCGGGGATACGCAGTATTTT	CASSFRASGGDTQYF
once	TRBV5-4	.	TRBJ2-1	TGTGCCAGCAGCTGTTCCCCAGGTGAGCAGTTCTTC	CASSCSPGEQFF
.	TRBV20-1	TRBD1	TRBJ2-7	TGCAGTGCTAGATCAGCCGGGACAGGGACCGAGCAGTACTTC	CSARSAGTGTEQYF
.	TRBV19	.	TRBJ1-2	TGTGCCAGTAGCGCCCGGGCCGGAAGAGAGGGCCAGTCCTTC	CASSARAGREGQSF
many	TRBV30	.	TRBJ1-5	TGTGCCTACAGGGACGCAGGCAATCAGCCCCAGCATTTT	CAYRDAGNQPQHF
.	TRBV5-1	.	TRBJ2-2	TGTGCCAGCAGCTTAGTTTGGACCGGGGAGCTGTTTTTT	CASSLVWTGELFF
few	TRBV20-1	TRBD1	TRBJ1-5	TGCAGTGCTCGAGACCTGGGGACAGGGGGTTGGCAGCCCCAGCATTTT	CSARDLGTGGWQPQHF
.	TRBV9	TRBD1	TRBJ1-1	TGTGCCAGCAGCGTAGGGGGACAGGGTACTGAAGCTTTCTTT	CASSVGGQGTEAFF
.	TRBV6-6	.	TRBJ1-5	TGTGCCAGCAGCCACGGATTGGCCCAGCATTTT	CASSHGLAQHF
.	TRBV5-6	.	TRBJ1-2	TGTGCCAGCATCCGGGCAGGCCGGGACGGCTACACCTTC	CASIRAGRDGYTF
.	TRBV7-9	.	TRBJ2-3	TGTGCCAGCAGAGCGGCGGATACAGAGTATTTT	CASRAADTEYF
many	TRBV3-1	.	TRBJ1-5	TGTGCCAGCAGCCAAGGTAGCAATCAGCCCCAGCATTTT	CASSQGSNQPQHF
.	TRBV19	.	TRBJ2-7	TGTGCCAGTAACAGCGGGCAGGGTCCAACCTACGAGCAGTACTTC	CASNSGQGPTYEQYF
.	TRBV20-1	.	TRBJ2-1	TGCAGCGCTAGACCAGCCCATGAACACTATGAGCAGTTCTTC	CSARPAHEHYEQFF
.	TRBV5-6	.	TRBJ1-1	TGTGCCAGCAGCTTAGGACTAGAGAACACTGAAGCTTTCTTT	CASSLGLENTEAFF
.	TRBV20-1	TRBD1	TRBJ1-1	TGCAGTGCTACGGACAGGGTTAACACTGAAGCTTTCTTT	CSATDRVNTEAFF
.	TRBV7-2	.	TRBJ1-1	TGCGCCAGCAGCTTAGTCTTCACTCAGCCCGAACATTTTTTT	CASSLVFTQPEHFF
few	TRBV24-1	.	TRBJ1-1	TGTGCCACCAGTGCGCAAGGGTTTCGTAACACTGAAGCTTTCTTT	CATSAQGFRNTEAFF
many	TRBV12-3/TRBV12-4	.	TRBJ1-6	TGTGCCAGCAGTCCTGCGGGGCCTAATTCACCCCTCCACTTT	CASSPAGPNSPLHF
.	TRBV15	.	TRBJ1-6	TGTGCCACCAGCGGAGATGCCCGCGATCTGCCCCTCCACTTT	CATSGDARDLPLHF
few	TRBV16	.	TRBJ1-6	TGTGCCAGCAGCCAATGGAAGGGTTCACCCCTCCACTTT	CASSQWKGSPLHF
.	TRBV7-2	.	TRBJ2-7	.	CASSFQPPASSTSF
.	TRBV25-1	TRBD1	TRBJ2-5	TGTGCCAGCAGTGACTACAGGGGGCCAGAAGAGACCCAGTACTTC	CASSDYRGPEETQYF
few	TRBV2	.	TRBJ1-2	TGTGCCAGCAGTGAAATTGTAGGGGCTAGTTATGGCTACACCTTC	CASSEIVGASYGYTF
.	TRBV20-1	TRBD2	TRBJ2-7	TGCAGTGCCACCAGAACTAGCGGGGGGCACGCTCCCGAGCAGTACTTC	CSATRTSGGHAPEQYF
.	TRBV2	.	TRBJ2-3	TGTGCCAGCAGTTCAACCCGAGGAAAAACCACAGATACGCAGTATTTT	CASSSTRGKTTDTQYF
.	TRBV7-2	.	TRBJ1-5	TGTGCCAGCAGAATGGGGTGTGAAGCAGGCAACCAGCCCCAGCATTTT	CASRMGCEAGNQPQHF
.	TRBV6-2/TRBV6-3	.	TRBJ1-5	TGTGCCACCAAAGTACCAGGCCAGCCCCAGCATTTT	CATKVPGQPQHF
.	TRBV10-3	.	TRBJ2-3	TGTGCCATCAGTGGACAAGGTACAAGTGAGCAGTATTTT	CAISGQGTSEQYF
.	TRBV24-1	.	TRBJ2-5	TGTGCCACCAGCGACCCGCGACACCCGGGGGTGGAGACCCAGTACTTC	CATSDPRHPGVETQYF
.	TRBV20-1	.	TRBJ2-5	TGCAGTGCTGAAGACAAACAAGAGACCCAGTACTTC	CSAEDKQETQYF
.	TRBV29-1	.	TRBJ1-2	TGCAGCGTTGCGACAGCGGAAGACTATGGCTACACCTTC	CSVATAEDYGYTF
.	TRBV10-2	.	TRBJ2-1	TGCGCTGCCAGTGGGAGAACCTTGTCGTACAATGAGCAGTTCTTC	CAASGRTLSYNEQFF